This T cell receptor beta chain is drawn from a study of T cells in Graves' hyperthyroidism and ophthalmopathy. Study-level findings and limits: The authors' 13 V-J model separated ophthalmopathy from stable hyperthyroidism.

With respect to this clonotype: Antigen: not known.

Lactation, pregnancy, other autoimmune disease or uncontrolled infection excluded patients. Fresh peripheral blood, 10 ml, yielded the PBMCs. The CDR3 regions of TCR beta were amplified from RNA transcripts. HTBI primers were used for first-round RT-PCR of the TCR CDR3. TCRdb ran MiXCR on the multiplex PCR reads and lists one entry per CDR3 protein. The table shows about 400,000 distinct CDR3 sequences, with approximately 15% occurring only once. V lost 6 bases to trimming and J lost 4 bases; unmatched junction nucleotides: 3. Germline V gene sequence: CDR1 MDHEN, CDR2 SYDVKM. The CDR3 sequence is 14 residues long.

The rearrangement links TRBV28 to TRBJ1-4, with 9 bases matching TRBD1. Sequencing was carried out using blood. This TCR was recovered from a man aged 18 to 29 with Graves' ophthalmopathy. In DNA form, the CDR3 reads TGTGCCAGCAGGGGGACAGGGAATAATGAAAAACTGTTTTTT. Translated: CASRGTGNNEKLFF.